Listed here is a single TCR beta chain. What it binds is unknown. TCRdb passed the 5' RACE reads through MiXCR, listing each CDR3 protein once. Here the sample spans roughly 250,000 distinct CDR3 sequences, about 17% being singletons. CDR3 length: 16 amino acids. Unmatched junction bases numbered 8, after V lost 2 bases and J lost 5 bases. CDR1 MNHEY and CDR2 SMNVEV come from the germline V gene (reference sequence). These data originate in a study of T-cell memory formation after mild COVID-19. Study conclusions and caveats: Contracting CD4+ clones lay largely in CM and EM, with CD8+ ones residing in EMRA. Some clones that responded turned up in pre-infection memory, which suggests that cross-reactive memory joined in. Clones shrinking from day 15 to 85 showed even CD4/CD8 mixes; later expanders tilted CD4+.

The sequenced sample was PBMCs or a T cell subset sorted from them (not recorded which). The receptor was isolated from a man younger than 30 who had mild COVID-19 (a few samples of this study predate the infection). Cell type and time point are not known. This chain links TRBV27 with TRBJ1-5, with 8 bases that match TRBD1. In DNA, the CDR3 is TGTGCCAGCAGTTTAGGGACAGGCCGCCCCCATCAGCCCCAGCATTTT. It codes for CASSLGTGRPHQPQHF.